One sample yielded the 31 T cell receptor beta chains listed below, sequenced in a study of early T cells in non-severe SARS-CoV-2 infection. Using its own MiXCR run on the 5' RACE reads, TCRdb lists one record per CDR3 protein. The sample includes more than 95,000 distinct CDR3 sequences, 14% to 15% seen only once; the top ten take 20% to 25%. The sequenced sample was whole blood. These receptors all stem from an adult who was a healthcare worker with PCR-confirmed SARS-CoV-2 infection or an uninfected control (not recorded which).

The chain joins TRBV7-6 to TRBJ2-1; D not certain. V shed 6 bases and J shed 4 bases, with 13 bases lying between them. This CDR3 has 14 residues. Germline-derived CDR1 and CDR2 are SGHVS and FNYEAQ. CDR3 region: CASSRGGVYNEQFF. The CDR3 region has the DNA TGTGCCAGCAGTCGTGGTGGGGTATACAATGAGCAGTTCTTC.

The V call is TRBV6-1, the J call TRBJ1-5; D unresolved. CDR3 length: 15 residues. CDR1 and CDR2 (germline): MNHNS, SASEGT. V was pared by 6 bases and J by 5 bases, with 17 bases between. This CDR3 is CASRLTARPDQPQHF. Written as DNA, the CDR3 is TGTGCCAGCAGATTAACAGCGAGGCCCGATCAGCCCCAGCATTTT.

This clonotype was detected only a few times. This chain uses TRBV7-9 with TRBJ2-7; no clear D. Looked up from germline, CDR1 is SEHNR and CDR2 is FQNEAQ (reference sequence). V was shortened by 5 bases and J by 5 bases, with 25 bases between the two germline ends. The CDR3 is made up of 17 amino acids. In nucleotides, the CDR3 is TGTGCCAGCAGCCCGATTTACCCCGGGCCTAGAACCGACGAGCAGTACTTC. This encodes CASSPIYPGPRTDEQYF.

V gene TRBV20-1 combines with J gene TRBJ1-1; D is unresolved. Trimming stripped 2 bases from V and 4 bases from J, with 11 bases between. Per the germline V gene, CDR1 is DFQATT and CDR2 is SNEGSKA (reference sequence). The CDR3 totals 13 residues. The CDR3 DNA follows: TGCAGTGCTAGACCCAGTACCGCCACTGAAGCTTTCTTT. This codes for CSARPSTATEAFF.

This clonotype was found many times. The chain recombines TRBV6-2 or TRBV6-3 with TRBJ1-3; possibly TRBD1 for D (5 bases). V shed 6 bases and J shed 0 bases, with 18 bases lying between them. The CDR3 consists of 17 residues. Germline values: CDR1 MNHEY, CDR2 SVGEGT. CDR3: CASSHYGGLISGNTIYF. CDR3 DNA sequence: TGTGCCAGCAGCCATTACGGGGGACTCATCTCTGGAAACACCATATATTTT.

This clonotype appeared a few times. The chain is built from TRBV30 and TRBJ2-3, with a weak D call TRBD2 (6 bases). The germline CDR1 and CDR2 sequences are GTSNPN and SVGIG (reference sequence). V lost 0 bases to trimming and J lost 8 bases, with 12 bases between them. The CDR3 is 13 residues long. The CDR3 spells CAWSVSLGGTQYF. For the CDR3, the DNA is TGTGCCTGGAGTGTATCCCTGGGGGGTACGCAGTATTTT. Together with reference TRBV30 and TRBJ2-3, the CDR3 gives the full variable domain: SQTIHQWPATLVQPVGSPLSLECTVEGTSNPNLYWYRQAAGRGLQLLFYSVGIGQISSEVPQNLSASRPQDRQFILSSKKLLLSDSGFYLCAWSVSLGGTQYFGPGTRLTVL.

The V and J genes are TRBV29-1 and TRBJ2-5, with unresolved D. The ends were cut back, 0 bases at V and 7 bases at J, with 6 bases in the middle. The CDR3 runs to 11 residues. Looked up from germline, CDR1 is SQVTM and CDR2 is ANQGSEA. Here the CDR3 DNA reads TGCAGCGTTGAAGATTCTGGGACCCAGTACTTC. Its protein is CSVEDSGTQYF.

The chain's CDR3 is CSAEDGGFRKLFF. In nucleotides, the CDR3 is TGCAGCGCGGAGGACGGCGGGTTTCGGAAACTGTTTTTT. The genes are TRBV29-1 and TRBJ1-4, with D hard to call. Germline-derived CDR1 and CDR2 are SQVTM and ANQGSEA. Trimming removed 7 bases from V and 11 bases from J, with 20 bases in between. The CDR3 sequence is 13 residues long.

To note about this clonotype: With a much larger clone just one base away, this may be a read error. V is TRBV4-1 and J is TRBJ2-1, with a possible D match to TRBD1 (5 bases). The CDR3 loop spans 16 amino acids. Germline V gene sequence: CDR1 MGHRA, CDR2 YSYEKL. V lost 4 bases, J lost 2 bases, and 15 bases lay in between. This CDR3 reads CASSPSDTRPYNEQFF. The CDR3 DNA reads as TGCGCCAGCAGCCCTTCGGACACCCGCCCCTACAATGAGCAGTTCTTC.

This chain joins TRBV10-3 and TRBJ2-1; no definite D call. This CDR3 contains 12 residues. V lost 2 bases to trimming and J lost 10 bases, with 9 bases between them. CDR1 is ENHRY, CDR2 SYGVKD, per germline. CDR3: CAISEPPSEQFF. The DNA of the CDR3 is TGTGCCATCAGTGAGCCCCCATCCGAGCAGTTCTTC.

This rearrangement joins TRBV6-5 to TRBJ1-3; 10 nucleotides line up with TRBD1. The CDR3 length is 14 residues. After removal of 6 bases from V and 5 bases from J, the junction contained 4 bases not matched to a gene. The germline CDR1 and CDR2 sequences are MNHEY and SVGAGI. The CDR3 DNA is TGTGCCAGCAGCCCGGGACAGGGGCGAAACACCATATATTTT. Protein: CASSPGQGRNTIYF.

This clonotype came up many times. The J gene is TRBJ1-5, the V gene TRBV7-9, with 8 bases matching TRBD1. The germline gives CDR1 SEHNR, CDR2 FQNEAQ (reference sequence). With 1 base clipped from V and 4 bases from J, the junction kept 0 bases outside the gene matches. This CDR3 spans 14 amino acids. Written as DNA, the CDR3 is TGTGCCAGCAGCTTAGGACAGGGGAATCAGCCCCAGCATTTT. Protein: CASSLGQGNQPQHF.

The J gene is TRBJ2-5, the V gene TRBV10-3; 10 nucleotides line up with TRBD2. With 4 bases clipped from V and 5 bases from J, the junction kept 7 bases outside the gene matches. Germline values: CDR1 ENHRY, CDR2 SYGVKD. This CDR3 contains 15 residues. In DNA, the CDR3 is TGTGCCATCAGTGCCCAACTAGCGGGGACGGAGACCCAGTACTTC. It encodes CAISAQLAGTETQYF.

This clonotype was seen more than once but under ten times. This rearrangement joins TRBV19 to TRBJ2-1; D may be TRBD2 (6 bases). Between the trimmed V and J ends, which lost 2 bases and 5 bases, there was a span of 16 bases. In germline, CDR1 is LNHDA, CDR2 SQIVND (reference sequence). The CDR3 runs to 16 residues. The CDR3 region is CASSISPGERNNEQFF. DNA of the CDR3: TGTGCCAGTAGTATATCCCCGGGAGAGCGGAACAATGAGCAGTTCTTC.

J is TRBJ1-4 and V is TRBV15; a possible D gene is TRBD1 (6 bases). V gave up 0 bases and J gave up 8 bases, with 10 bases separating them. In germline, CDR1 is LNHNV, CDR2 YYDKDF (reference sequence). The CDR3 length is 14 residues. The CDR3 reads CATSRDRGWEKLFF. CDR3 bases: TGTGCCACCAGCAGAGACAGGGGTTGGGAAAAACTGTTTTTT.

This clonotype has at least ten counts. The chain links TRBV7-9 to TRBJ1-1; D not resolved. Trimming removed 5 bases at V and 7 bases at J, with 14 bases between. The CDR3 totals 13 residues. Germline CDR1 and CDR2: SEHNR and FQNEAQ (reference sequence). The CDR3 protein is CASSPADTLEAFF. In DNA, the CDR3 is TGTGCCAGCAGCCCCGCAGATACACTTGAAGCTTTCTTT. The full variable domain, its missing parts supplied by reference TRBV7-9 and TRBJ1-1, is DTGVSQNPRHKITKRGQNVTFRCDPISEHNRLYWYRQTLGQGPEFLTYFQNEAQLEKSRLLSDRFSAERPKGSFSTLEIQRTEQGDSAMYLCASSPADTLEAFFGQGTRLTVV.

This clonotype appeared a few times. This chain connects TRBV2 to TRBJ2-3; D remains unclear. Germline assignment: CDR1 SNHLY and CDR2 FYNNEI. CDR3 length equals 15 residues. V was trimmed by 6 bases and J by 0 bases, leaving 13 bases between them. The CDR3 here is CASSAVLSSTDTQYF. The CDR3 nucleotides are TGTGCCAGCAGCGCGGTACTCTCTAGCACAGATACGCAGTATTTT.

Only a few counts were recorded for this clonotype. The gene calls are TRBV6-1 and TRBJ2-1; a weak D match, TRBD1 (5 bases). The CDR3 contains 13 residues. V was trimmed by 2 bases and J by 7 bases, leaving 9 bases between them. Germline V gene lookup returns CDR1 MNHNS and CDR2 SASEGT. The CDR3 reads CASSEIDRNEQFF. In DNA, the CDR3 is TGTGCCAGCAGTGAAATAGACAGAAATGAGCAGTTCTTC.

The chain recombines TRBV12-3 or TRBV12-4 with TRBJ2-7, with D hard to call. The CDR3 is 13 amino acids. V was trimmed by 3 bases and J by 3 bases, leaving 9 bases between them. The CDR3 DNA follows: TGTGCCAGCAGTTTCGGAGAGTTCTACGAGCAGTACTTC. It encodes CASSFGEFYEQYF.

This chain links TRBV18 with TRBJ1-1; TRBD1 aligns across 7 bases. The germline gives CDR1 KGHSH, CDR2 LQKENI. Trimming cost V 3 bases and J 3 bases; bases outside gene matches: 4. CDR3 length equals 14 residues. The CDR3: CASSPATGHTEAFF. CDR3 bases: TGTGCCAGCTCACCGGCGACAGGGCACACTGAAGCTTTCTTT.

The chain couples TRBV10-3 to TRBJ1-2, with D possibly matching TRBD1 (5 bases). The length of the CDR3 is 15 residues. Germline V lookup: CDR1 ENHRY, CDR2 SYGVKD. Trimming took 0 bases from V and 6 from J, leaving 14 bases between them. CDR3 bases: TGTGCCATCAGTGAGTCAAAGGCAGGGAGAAATGGCTACACCTTC. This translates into CAISESKAGRNGYTF.

The CDR3 is CASSQAGETQYF. The CDR3 DNA reads TGTGCCAGCAGCCAAGCCGGGGAGACCCAGTACTTC. The rearrangement uses TRBV3-1 and TRBJ2-5; D call uncertain. This CDR3 comprises 12 residues. V lost 1 base, J lost 5 bases, and 5 bases lay in between. Looked up from germline, CDR1 is LGHDT and CDR2 is YNNKEL (reference sequence).

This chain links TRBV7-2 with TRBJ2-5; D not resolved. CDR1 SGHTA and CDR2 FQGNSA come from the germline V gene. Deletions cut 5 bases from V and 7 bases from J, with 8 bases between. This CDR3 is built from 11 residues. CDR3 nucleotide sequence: TGTGCCAGCAGCCGGTCCAGGACCCAGTACTTC. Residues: CASSRSRTQYF.

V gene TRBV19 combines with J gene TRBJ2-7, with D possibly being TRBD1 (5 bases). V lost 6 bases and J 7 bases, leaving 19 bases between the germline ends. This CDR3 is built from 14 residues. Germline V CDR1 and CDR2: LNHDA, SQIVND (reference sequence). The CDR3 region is CASSLGARIGEQYF. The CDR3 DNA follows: TGTGCCAGTAGCCTAGGGGCCAGGATCGGAGAGCAGTACTTC.

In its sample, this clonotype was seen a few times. For the CDR3, the DNA is TGTGCCAGCTCGATTAACGGGAGAATGAACACTGAAGCTTTCTTT. Amino acid sequence: CASSINGRMNTEAFF. V is TRBV2 and J is TRBJ1-1; unclear D gene. Trimming left V 8 bases short and J 0 bases short, with 16 bases between. The CDR3 spans 15 residues. Germline loops: CDR1 SNHLY, CDR2 FYNNEI.

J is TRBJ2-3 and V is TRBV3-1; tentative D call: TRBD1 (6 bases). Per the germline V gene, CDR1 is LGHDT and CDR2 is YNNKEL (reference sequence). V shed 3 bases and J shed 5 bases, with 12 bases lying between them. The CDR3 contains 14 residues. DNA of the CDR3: TGTGCCAGCAGCCATCTAGACAGGAGAGATACGCAGTATTTT. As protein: CASSHLDRRDTQYF.

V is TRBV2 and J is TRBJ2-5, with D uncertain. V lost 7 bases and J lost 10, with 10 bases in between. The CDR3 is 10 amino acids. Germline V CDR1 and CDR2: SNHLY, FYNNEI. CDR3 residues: CASKDYDQYF. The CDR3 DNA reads TGTGCCAGCAAAGATTATGACCAGTACTTC.

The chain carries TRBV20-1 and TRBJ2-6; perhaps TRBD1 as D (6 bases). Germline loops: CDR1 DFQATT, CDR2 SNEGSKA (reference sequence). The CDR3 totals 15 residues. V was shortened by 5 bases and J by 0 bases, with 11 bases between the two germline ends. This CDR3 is CSAPDSSSGANVLTF. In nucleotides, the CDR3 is TGCAGTGCTCCGGACAGTTCCTCTGGGGCCAACGTCCTGACTTTC.

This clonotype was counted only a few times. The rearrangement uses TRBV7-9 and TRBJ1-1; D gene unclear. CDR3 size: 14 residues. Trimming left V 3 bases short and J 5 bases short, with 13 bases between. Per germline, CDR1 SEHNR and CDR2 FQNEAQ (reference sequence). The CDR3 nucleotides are TGTGCCAGCAGCTTGCCCGAGAAGGTAACTGAAGCTTTCTTT. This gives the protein CASSLPEKVTEAFF.

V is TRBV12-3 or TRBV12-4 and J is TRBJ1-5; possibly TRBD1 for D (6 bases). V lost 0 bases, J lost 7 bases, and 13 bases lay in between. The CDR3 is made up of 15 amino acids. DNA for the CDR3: TGTGCCAGCAGTTTAGCGCTGGGACATCAACAGCCCCAGCATTTT. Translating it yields CASSLALGHQQPQHF.

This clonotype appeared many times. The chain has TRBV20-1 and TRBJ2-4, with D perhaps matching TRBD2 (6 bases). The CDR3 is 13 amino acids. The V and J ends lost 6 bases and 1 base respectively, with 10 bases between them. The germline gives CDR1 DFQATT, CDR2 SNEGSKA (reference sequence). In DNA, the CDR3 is TGCAGTGCCGTAGCGGTCGCCAAAAACATTCAGTACTTC. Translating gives CSAVAVAKNIQYF.